This TCR beta chain was retrieved from a study of blood T cell repertoires in COVID-19. The overall study: PBMCs, B-cell-depleted T cells, or T cells provided the cDNA or gDNA that made up the material.

V trimming: 6 bases; J trimming: 5 bases; junction bases outside the gene matches: 3. Per the germline V gene, CDR1 is LNHDA and CDR2 is SQIVND (reference sequence). The CDR3 length is 13 residues. The assay was immunoSEQ multiplex PCR, and TCRdb's table has in-frame clones only and misses some. The data contain 65,000 or so clones, around nine tenths of them singletons. The TCR originated in a man in his fifties or sixties with acute or convalescent COVID-19. The sequencing sample was made of peripheral blood. The rearrangement links TRBV19 to TRBJ1-5; TRBD1 matches 8 bases. The CDR3: CASRRTGYQPQHF. The DNA of the CDR3 is TGTGCCAGTAGAAGGACAGGGTATCAGCCCCAGCATTTT.